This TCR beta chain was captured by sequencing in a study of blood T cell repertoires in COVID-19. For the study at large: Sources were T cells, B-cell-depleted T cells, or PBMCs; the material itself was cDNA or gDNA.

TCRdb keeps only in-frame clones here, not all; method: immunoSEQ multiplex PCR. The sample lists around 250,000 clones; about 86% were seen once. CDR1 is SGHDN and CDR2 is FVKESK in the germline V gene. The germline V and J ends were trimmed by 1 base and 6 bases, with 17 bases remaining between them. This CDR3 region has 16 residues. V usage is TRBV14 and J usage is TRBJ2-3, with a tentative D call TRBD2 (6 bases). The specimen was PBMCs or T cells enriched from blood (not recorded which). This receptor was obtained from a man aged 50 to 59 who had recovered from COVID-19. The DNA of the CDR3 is TGTGCCAGCAGCCAAGGTGAACTAGCAGGCGTTGATACGCAGTATTTT. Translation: CASSQGELAGVDTQYF.